The entry that follows covers one T cell receptor (beta chain) sequence. The antigen remains unidentified. This entry belongs to a study of cytomegalovirus exposure and HLA in healthy donors. Study results and caveats: HLA alleles were associated with some 17,000 TCR beta sequences in a later analysis at 0.05 false discovery rate.

CDR1 and CDR2 from the germline V gene are SNHLY and FYNNEI. CDR3 length: 17 residues. The V end was cut by 4 bases, the J end by 5 bases, with 24 bases between. 60 Vbeta and 13 Jbeta primers were used in PCR. TCRdb's table, derived via immunoSEQ multiplex PCR, lists solely in-frame clones and lacks some. The sample lists some 140,000 clones; 70% to 80% were seen once. The receptor comes from a woman aged 40-49 years in good health and CMV-seronegative. The chain carries TRBV2 and TRBJ2-7, with D possibly matching TRBD1 (6 bases). The specimen was PBMCs. The CDR3 DNA sequence: TGTGCCAGCAGTGCCTTAAATACAGGGATGGTTTCTAACGAGCAGTACTTC. It specifies CASSALNTGMVSNEQYF.